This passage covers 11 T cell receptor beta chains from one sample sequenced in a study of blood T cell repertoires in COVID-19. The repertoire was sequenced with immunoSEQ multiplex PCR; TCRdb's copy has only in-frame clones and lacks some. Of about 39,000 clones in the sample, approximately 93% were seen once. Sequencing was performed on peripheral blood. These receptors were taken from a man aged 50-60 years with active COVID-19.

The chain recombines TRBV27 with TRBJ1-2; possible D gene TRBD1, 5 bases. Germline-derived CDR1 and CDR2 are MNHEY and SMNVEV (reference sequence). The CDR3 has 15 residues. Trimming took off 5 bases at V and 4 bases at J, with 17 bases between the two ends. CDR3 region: CASSTRGRLVYGYTF. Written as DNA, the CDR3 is TGTGCCAGCAGTACGCGGGGACGACTTGTCTATGGCTACACCTTC.

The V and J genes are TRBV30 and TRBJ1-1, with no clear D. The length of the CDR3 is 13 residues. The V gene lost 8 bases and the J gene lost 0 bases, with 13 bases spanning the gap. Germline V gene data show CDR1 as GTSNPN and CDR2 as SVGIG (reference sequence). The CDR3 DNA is TGTGCCGCGGGGTGGGAAATGAACACTGAAGCTTTCTTT. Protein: CAAGWEMNTEAFF.

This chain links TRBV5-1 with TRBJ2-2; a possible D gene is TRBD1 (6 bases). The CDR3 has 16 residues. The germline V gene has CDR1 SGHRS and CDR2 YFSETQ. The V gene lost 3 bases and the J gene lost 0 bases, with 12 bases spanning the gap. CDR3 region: CASSSAGTPNTGELFF. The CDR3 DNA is TGCGCCAGCAGCTCGGCCGGGACACCGAACACCGGGGAGCTGTTTTTT.

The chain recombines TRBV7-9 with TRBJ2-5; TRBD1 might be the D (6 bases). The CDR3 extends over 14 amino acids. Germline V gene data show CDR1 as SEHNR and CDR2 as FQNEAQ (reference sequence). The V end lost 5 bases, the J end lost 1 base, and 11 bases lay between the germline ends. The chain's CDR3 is CASSPGQTQETQYF. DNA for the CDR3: TGTGCCAGCAGCCCGGGACAAACCCAAGAGACCCAGTACTTC.

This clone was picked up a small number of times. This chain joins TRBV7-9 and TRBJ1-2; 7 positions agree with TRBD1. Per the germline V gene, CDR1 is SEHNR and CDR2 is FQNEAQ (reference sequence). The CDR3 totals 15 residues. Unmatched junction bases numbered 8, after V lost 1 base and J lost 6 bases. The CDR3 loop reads CASSLGAGTADGYTF. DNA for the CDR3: TGTGCCAGCAGCTTAGGGGCCGGGACAGCGGATGGCTACACCTTC.

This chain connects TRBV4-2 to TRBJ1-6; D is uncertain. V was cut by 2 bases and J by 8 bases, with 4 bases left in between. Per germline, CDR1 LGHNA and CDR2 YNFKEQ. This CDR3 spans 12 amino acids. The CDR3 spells CASSQPYSPLHF. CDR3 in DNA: TGTGCCAGCAGCCAACCATATTCACCCCTCCACTTT.

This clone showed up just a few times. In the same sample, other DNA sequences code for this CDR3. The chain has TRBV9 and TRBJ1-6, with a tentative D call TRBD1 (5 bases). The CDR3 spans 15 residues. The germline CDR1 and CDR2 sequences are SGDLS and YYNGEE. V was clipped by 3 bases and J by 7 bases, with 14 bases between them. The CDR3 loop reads CASSETGGRNSPLHF. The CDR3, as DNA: TGTGCCAGCAGCGAGACGGGGGGTAGGAATTCACCCCTCCACTTT.

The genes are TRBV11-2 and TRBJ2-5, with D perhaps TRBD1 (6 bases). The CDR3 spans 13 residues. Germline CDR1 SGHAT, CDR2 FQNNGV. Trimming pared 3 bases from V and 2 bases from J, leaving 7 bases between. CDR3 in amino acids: CASSFGTQETQYF. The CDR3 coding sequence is TGTGCCAGCAGCTTCGGGACACAAGAGACCCAGTACTTC.

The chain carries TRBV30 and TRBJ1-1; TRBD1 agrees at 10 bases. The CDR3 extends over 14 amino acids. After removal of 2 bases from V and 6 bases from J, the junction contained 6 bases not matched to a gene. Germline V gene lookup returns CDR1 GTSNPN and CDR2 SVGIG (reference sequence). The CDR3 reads CAWSRDRGLAEAFF. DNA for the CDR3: TGTGCCTGGAGTCGGGACAGGGGTTTGGCTGAAGCTTTCTTT.

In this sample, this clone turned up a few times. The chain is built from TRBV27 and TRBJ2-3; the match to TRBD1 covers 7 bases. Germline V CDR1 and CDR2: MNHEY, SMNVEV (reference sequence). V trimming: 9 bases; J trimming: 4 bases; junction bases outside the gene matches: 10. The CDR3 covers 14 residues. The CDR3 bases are TGTGCCAGTGCGGACAGGTCAGGGGCAGATACGCAGTATTTT. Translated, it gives CASADRSGADTQYF.

The DNA of the CDR3 is TGTGCCATCAGTGGGTCCCCCGGGACAGGGTTTCAGGAGACCCAGTACTTC. Encoded protein: CAISGSPGTGFQETQYF. This rearrangement joins TRBV10-3 to TRBJ2-5; 9 bases agree with TRBD1. Per germline, CDR1 ENHRY and CDR2 SYGVKD. After removal of 4 bases from V and 5 bases from J, the junction contained 14 bases not matched to a gene. The CDR3 loop spans 17 amino acids.